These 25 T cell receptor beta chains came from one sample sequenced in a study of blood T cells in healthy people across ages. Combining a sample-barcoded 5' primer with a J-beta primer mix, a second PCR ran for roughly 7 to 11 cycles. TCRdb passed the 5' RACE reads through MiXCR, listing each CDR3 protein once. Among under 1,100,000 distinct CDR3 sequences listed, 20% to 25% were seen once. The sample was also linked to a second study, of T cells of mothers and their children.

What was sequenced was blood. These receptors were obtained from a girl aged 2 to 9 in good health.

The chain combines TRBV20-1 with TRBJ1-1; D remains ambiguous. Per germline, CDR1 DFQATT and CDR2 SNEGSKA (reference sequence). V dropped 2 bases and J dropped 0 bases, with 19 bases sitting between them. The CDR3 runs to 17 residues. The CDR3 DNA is TGCAGTGCTAGACAACTTACGGGAAAGGTAATGAACACTGAAGCTTTCTTT. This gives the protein CSARQLTGKVMNTEAFF.

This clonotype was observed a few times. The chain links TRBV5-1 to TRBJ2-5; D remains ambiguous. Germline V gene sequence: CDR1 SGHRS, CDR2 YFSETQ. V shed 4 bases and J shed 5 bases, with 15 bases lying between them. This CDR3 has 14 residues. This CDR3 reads CASSTQTQRETQYF. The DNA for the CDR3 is TGCGCCAGCAGCACCCAGACCCAGAGGGAGACCCAGTACTTC. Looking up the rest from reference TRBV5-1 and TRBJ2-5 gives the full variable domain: KAGVTQTPRYLIKTRGQQVTLSCSPISGHRSVSWYQQTPGQGLQFLFEYFSETQRNKGNFPGRFSGRQFSNSRSEMNVSTLELGDSALYLCASSTQTQRETQYFGPGTRLLVL.

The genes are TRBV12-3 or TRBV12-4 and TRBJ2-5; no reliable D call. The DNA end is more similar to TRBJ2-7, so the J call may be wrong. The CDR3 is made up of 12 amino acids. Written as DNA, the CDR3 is TGTGCCAGCAGTAACAGACAATACGAGCAGTACTTC. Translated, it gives CASSNRQYEQYF.

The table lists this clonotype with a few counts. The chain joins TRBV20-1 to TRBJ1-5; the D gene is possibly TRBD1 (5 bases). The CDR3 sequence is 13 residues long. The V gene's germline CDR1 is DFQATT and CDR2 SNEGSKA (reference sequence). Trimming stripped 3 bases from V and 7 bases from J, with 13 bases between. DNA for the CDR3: TGCAGTGCTAGTCCGGGGGTAGGCCAGCCCCAGCATTTT. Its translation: CSASPGVGQPQHF.

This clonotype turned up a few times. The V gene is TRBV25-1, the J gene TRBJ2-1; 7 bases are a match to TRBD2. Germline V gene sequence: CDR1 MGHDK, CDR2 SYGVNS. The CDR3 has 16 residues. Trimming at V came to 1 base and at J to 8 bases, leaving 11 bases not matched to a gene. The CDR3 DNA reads TGTGCCAGCAGTGAATCCGGGAGGTCGCGCTTCGATGAGCAGTTCTTC. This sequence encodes CASSESGRSRFDEQFF.

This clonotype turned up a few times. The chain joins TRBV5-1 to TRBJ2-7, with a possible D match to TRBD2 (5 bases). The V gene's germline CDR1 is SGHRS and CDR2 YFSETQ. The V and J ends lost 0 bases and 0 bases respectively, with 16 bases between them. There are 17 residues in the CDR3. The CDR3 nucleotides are TGCGCCAGCAGCTTGGGCATCGGCGGGCCCGACTCCTACGAGCAGTACTTC. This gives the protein CASSLGIGGPDSYEQYF.

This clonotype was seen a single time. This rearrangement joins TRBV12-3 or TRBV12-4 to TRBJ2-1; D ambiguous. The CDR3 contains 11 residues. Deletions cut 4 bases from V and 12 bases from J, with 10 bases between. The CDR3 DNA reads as TGTGCCAGCAGTTCTCCGACCCCGCAGTTCTTC. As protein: CASSSPTPQFF.

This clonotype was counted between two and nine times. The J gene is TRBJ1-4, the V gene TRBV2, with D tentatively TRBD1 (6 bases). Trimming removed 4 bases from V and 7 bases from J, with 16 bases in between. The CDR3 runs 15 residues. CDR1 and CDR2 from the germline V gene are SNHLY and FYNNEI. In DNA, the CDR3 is TGTGCCAGCAGTGCGGGGGGCAATCGTGGTGAAAAACTGTTTTTT. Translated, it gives CASSAGGNRGEKLFF. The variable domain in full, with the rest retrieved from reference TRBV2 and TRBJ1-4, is EPEVTQTPSHQVTQMGQEVILRCVPISNHLYFYWYRQILGQKVEFLVSFYNNEISEKSEIFDDQFSVERPDGSNFTLKIRSTKLEDSAMYFCASSAGGNRGEKLFFGSGTQLSVL.

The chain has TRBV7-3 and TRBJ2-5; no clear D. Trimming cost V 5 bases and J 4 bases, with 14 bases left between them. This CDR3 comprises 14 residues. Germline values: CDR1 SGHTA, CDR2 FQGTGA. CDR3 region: CASSTTMGTETQYF. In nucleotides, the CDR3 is TGTGCCAGCAGCACCACAATGGGCACAGAGACCCAGTACTTC.

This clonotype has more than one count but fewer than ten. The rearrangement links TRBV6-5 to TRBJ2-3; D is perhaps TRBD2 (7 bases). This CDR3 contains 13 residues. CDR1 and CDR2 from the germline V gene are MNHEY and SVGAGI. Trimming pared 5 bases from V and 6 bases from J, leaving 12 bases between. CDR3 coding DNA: TGTGCCAGCAGTGTAGAGGGGGGGGATACGCAGTATTTT. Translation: CASSVEGGDTQYF.

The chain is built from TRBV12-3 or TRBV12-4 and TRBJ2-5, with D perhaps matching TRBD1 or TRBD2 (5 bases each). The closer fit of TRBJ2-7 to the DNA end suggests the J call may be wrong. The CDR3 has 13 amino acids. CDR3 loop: CASSFWGSDEQYF. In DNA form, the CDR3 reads TGTGCCAGCAGTTTCTGGGGGTCGGACGAGCAGTACTTC.

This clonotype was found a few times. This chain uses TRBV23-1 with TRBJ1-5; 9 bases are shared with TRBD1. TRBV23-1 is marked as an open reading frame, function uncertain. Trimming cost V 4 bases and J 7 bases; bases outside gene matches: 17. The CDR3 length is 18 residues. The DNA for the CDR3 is TGCGCCAGCAGTCGACGAATGGTTAAACAGGGGGCCGGGCAGCCCCAGCATTTT. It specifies CASSRRMVKQGAGQPQHF.

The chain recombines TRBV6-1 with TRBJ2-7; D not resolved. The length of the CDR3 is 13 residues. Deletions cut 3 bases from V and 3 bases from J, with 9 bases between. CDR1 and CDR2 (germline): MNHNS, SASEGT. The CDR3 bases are TGTGCCAGCAGTGACGGAACCCTCTACGAGCAGTACTTC. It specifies CASSDGTLYEQYF.

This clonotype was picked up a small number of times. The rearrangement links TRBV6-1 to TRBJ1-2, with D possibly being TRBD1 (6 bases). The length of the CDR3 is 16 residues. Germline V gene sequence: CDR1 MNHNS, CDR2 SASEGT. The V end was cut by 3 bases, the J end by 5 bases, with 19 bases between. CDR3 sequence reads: CASSDRSTGNLYGYTF. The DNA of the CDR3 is TGTGCCAGCAGTGACCGGTCAACAGGGAATCTATATGGCTACACCTTC.

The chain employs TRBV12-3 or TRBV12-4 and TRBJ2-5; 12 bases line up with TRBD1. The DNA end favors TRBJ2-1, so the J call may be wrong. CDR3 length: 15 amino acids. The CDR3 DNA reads TGTGCCAGCAGTCAGGGACAGGGGGCCCCATTTGAGCAGTTCTTC. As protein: CASSQGQGAPFEQFF.

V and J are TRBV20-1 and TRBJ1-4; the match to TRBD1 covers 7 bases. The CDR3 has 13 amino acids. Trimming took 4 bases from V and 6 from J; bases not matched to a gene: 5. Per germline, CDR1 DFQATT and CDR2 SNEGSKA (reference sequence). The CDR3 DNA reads TGCAGTGCTACTGACAGGGCAGATGAAAAACTGTTTTTT. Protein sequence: CSATDRADEKLFF.

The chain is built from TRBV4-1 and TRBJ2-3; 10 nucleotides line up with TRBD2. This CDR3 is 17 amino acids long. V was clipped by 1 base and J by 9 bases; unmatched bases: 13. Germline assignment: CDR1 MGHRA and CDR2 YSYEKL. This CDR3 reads CASSQASSGRAVGTQYF. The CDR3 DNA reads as TGCGCCAGCAGCCAAGCATCCAGCGGGAGGGCCGTGGGCACGCAGTATTTT.

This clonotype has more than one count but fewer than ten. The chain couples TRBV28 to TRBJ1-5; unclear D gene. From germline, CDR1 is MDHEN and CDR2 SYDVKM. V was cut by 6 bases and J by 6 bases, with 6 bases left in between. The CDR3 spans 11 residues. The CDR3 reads CASSWGQPQHF. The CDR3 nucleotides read TGTGCCAGCAGCTGGGGTCAGCCCCAGCATTTT. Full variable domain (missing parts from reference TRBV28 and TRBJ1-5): DVKVTQSSRYLVKRTGEKVFLECVQDMDHENMFWYRQDPGLGLRLIYFSYDVKMKEKGDIPEGYSVSREKKERFSLILESASTNQTSMYLCASSWGQPQHFGDGTRLSIL.

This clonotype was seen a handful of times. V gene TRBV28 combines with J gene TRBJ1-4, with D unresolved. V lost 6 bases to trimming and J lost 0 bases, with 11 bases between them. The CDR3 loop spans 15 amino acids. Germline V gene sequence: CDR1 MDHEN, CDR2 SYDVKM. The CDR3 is CASRSLSATNEKLFF. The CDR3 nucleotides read TGTGCCAGCAGATCTCTATCCGCAACTAATGAAAAACTGTTTTTT.

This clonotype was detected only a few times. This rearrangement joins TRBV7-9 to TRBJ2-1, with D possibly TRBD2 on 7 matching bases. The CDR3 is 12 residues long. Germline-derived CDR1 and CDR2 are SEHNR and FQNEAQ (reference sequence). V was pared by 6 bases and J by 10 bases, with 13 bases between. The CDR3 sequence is CASRRGGEEQFF. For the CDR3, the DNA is TGTGCCAGCAGAAGGGGGGGTGAGGAGCAGTTCTTC.

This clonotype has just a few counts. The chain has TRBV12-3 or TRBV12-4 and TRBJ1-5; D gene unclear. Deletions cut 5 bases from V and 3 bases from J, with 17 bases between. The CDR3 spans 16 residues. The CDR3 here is CASSPRLTVPNQPQHF. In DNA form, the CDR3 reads TGTGCCAGCAGTCCCCGGCTGACGGTACCCAATCAGCCCCAGCATTTT.

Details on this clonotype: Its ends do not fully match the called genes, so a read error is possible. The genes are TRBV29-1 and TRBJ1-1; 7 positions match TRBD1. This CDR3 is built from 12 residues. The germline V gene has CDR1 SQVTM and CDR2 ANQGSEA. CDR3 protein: CSARGDNTEVFF. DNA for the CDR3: TGCAGCGCCAGGGGGGATAACACTGAAGTTTTCTTT. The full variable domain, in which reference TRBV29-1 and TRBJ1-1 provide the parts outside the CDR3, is SAVISQKPSRDICQRGTSLTIQCQVDSQVTMMFWYRQQPGQSLTLIATANQGSEATYESGFVIDKFPISRPNLTFSTLTVSNMSPEDSSIYLCSARGDNTEVFFGQGTRLTVV.

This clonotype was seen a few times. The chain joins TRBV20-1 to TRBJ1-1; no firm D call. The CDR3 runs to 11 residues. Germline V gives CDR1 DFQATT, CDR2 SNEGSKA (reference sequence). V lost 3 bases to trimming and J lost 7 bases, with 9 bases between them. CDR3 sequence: CSARQAYEAFF. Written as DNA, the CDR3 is TGCAGTGCTAGGCAGGCCTATGAAGCTTTCTTT.

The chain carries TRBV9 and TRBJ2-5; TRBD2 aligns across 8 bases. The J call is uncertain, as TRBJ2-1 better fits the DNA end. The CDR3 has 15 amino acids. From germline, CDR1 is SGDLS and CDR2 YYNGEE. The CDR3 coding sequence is TGTGCCAGCACCCCAGGGACTAGTAGTTCGAATGAGCAGTTCTTC. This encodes CASTPGTSSSNEQFF.

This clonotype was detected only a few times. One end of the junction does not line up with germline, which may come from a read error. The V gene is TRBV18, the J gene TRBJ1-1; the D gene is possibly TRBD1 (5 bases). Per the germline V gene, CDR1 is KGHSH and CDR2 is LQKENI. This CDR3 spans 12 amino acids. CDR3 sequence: CASSPTDTEAFF. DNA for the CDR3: TGTGCCAGTTCACCGACAGATACTGAAGCTTTCTTT.